Sequencing of this TCR beta chain was carried out in a study of T cells in Graves' hyperthyroidism and ophthalmopathy. Only a few counts were recorded for this clonotype. Germline V gene sequence: CDR1 SGHTS, CDR2 YDEGEE. CDR3 length: 15 amino acids. V shed 4 bases and J shed 5 bases, with 18 bases lying between them. It was RNA transcripts that yielded the amplified TCR beta CDR3 regions. First-round RT-PCR targeting the TCR CDR3 was performed with the HTBI primer set. From the multiplex PCR reads, TCRdb called clonotypes with MiXCR, one entry per CDR3 protein. The sample consists of about 640,000 distinct CDR3 sequences, around 21% of them appearing once.

V usage is TRBV5-8 and J usage is TRBJ1-2, with no clear D. Specimen: blood. The origin of this receptor is a man under 40 with Graves' ophthalmopathy. CDR3 protein: CASSRQGSSSYGYTF. Written as DNA, the CDR3 is TGTGCCAGCAGCCGCCAAGGGAGTTCGAGTTATGGCTACACCTTC.